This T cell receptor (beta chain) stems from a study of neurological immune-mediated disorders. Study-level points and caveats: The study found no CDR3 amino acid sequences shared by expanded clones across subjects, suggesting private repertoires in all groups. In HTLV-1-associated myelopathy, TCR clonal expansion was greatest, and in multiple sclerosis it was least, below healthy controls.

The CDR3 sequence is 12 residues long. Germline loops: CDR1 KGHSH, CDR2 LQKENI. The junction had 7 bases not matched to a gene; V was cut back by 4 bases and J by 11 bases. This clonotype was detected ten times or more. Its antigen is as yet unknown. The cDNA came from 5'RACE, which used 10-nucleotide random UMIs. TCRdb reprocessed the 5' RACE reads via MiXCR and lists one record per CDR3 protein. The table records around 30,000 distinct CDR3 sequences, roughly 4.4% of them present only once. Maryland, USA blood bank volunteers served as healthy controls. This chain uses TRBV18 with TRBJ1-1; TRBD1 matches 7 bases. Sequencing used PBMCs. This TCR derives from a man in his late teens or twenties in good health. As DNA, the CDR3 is TGTGCCAGCTCACGCGACAGGGATCGGGCTTTCTTT. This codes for CASSRDRDRAFF.